The present TCR beta chain was sequenced within a study of T cell changes during pregnancy in multiple sclerosis. The protocol was immunoSEQ multiplex PCR, while the TCRdb copy is restricted to in-frame clones and leaves out a portion. Of approximately 64,000 clones in the sample, roughly 91% were seen once. Per the germline V gene, CDR1 is SGHNT and CDR2 is YYREEE (reference sequence). V was pared by 3 bases and J by 5 bases, with 7 bases of the junction left unmatched. This CDR3 contains 14 residues. This TCR was recovered from a female donor in good health, enrolled as a control in a pregnancy study. V gene TRBV5-4 combines with J gene TRBJ2-7, with TRBD1 identical over 8 bases. Sequencing used peripheral blood, obtained in the second trimester of pregnancy. This CDR3 reads CASSSLDRDDEQYF. CDR3 bases: TGTGCCAGCAGCTCCTTGGACAGGGACGACGAGCAGTACTTC.